This T cell receptor beta chain stems from a study of cytotoxic CD8 clonotypes in ibrutinib-treated CLL. Broader study findings: Baseline clonality, above age-matched healthy donor levels, tracked circulating CD8+ T-cell counts.

Repertoires were generated with immunoSEQ multiplex PCR, while TCRdb's copy carries only in-frame clones and drops some. The table records about 120,000 clones, 58% of them present only once. The V end was cut by 1 base, the J end by 10 bases, with 11 bases between. The CDR3 spans 14 residues. The germline CDR1 and CDR2 sequences are SGHVS and FQNEAQ. On this clone itself: The antigen remains unidentified.

This receptor was obtained from a human donor with chronic lymphocytic leukemia. The V and J genes are TRBV7-8 and TRBJ1-6, with D possibly TRBD1 on 5 matching bases. This sample comprised PBMCs, obtained after 24 months of ibrutinib treatment. The CDR3 coding sequence is TGTGCCAGCAGCTTAGTTTCCGGGGCGTCACCCCTCCACTTT. Translation gives CASSLVSGASPLHF.